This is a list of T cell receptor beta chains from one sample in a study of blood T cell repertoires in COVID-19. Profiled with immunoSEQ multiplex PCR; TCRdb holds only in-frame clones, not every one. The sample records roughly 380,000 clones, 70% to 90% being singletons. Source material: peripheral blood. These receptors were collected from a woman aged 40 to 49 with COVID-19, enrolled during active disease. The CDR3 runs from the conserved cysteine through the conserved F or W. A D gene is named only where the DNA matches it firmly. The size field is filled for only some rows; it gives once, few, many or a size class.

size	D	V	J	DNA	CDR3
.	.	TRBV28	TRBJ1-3	TGTGCCAGCAGTTCCCCTCCCAGGGCTGTTGGAGACACCATATATTTT	CASSSPPRAVGDTIYF
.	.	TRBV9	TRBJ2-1	TGTGCCAGCAGCGTTGGTAATACCGGCGGTGAGCAGTTCTTC	CASSVGNTGGEQFF
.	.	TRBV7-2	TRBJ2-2	TGTGCCAGCAGCTTACGGGCAGGGACCGGGGAGCTGTTTTTT	CASSLRAGTGELFF
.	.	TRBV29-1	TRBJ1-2	TGCAGCGTCACAGGGAAGGATGGCTACACCTTC	CSVTGKDGYTF
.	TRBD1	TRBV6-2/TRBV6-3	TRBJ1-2	TGTGCCAGCAGTTACCGGGACAGGGAATCCGGCTACACCTTC	CASSYRDRESGYTF
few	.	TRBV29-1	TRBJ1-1	TGCAGCGCTCAGAACACTGAAGCTTTCTTT	CSAQNTEAFF
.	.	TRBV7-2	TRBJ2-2	TGTGCCAGCAGCTTAAAGGCGGGTACCGGGGAGCTGTTTTTT	CASSLKAGTGELFF
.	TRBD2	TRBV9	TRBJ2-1	TGTGCCAGCAACCGGGAGGTCGTACGGGGGACCAACAATGAGCAGTTCTTC	CASNREVVRGTNNEQFF
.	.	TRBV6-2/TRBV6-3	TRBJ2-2	TGTGCCAGCAGTTATCCCTGGGACTCTTATAATAGGGACACCGGGGAGCTGTTTTTT	CASSYPWDSYNRDTGELFF
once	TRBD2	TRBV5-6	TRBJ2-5	TGTGCCAGCAGCTTGTTAGCGGGGGGGCGGGAGACCCAGTACTTC	CASSLLAGGRETQYF
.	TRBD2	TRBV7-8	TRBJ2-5	TGTGCCAGCAGCTTCGGAAATCGACTAGCGGTTTTTACGGGAAAAGAGACCCAGTACTTC	CASSFGNRLAVFTGKETQYF
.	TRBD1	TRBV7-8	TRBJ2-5	TGTGCCAGCAGCTTATGGGACAGAACACAAGAGACCCAGTACTTC	CASSLWDRTQETQYF
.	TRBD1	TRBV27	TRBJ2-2	TGTGCCAGCAGAACTACAGGGGGCCACACCGGGGAGCTGTTTTTT	CASRTTGGHTGELFF
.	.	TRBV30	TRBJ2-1	TGTGCCTGGAGTGCCCCGACACCCACCACCTACAATGAGCAGTTCTTC	CAWSAPTPTTYNEQFF
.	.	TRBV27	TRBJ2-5	TGTGCCAGCAGTTTCACAGGGACCGGGCAACTGTCCCAGTACTTC	CASSFTGTGQLSQYF
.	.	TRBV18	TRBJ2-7	TGTGCCAGCTCCGTGCAAATCCAGGGGAATAACTACGAGCAGTACTTC	CASSVQIQGNNYEQYF
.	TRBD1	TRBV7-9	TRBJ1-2	TGTGCCAGCAGTTCGCCTACAGGGGTGGAGGGCTACACCTTC	CASSSPTGVEGYTF
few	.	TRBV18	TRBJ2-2	TGTGCCAGCTCAAAGGCTTTGCGGTCGTTCGCGAACACCGGGGAGCTGTTTTTT	CASSKALRSFANTGELFF
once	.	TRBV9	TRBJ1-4	TGTGCCAGCAGCGTAGATACCGGAGGAGGGGAAAAACTGTTTTTT	CASSVDTGGGEKLFF
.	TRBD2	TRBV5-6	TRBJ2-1	TGTGCCAGCAGCTTCTATACCCGGGGGGATGAGCAGTTCTTC	CASSFYTRGDEQFF
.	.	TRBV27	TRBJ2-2	TGTGCCAGCAGTTTGCGCGCGGGGGAGCTGTTTTTT	CASSLRAGELFF
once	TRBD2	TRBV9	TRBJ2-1	TGTGCCAGCAGCGCCGGGACTAGTTCGGGGGAGCAGTTCTTC	CASSAGTSSGEQFF
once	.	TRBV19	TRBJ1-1	TGTGCCAGTAGTCCCTACACAGGGATAAACACTGAAGCTTTCTTT	CASSPYTGINTEAFF
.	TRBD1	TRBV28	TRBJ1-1	TGTGCCAGCAGTCCCGGGGGGACAGGGTGGCTGAACACTGAAGCTTTCTTT	CASSPGGTGWLNTEAFF
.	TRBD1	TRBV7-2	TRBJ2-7	TGTGCCAGCAGCTTAGTAGGGGGCGCCTACGAGCAGTACTTC	CASSLVGGAYEQYF
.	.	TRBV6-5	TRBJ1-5	TGTGCCAGCAGTTCAACTAGCAGCAATCAGCCCCAGCATTTT	CASSSTSSNQPQHF
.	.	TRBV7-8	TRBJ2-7	TGTGCCAGCAGCACGGCGGCTACCGTCGAGCAGTACTTC	CASSTAATVEQYF
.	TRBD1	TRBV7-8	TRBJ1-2	TGTGCCAGCAGCTTAGCCAAGGGACAGCATGGCTACACCTTC	CASSLAKGQHGYTF
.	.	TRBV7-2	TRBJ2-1	TGTGCCAGCAGCTTAATACCCCCCTCGAGCTCCTACAATGAGCAGTTCTTC	CASSLIPPSSSYNEQFF
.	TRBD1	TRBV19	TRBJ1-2	TGTGCCAGTAGTTCGACAGGGGTAGCTAAAGGCTACACCTTC	CASSSTGVAKGYTF
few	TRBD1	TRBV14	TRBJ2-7	TGTGCCAGCAGCCAGCTTCCCGGGACAGGCTACGAGCAGTACTTC	CASSQLPGTGYEQYF
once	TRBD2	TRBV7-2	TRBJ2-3	TGTGCCAGCAGTTCGGGACTAGCGTTAGCAGATACGCAGTATTTT	CASSSGLALADTQYF
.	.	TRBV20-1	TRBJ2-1	TGCAGTGCTAGAGATCGGCGGGAGCAGTTCTTC	CSARDRREQFF
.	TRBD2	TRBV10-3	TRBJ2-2	TGTGCCATCAGTGAGTTGCGGGGGGGCGCCGGGGAGCTGTTTTTT	CAISELRGGAGELFF
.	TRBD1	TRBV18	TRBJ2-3	TGTGCCAGCTCACCACTGGGACAGGGAGTAGGAGATACGCAGTATTTT	CASSPLGQGVGDTQYF
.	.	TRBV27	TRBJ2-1	TGTGCCAGCAGTTTGGGGGCCAATGAGCAGTTCTTC	CASSLGANEQFF
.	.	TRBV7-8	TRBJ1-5	TGTGCCAGCAGTTTCACGACCTGGCAGGTCAATCAGCCCCAGCATTTT	CASSFTTWQVNQPQHF
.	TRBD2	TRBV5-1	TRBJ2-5	TGCGCCAGCAGCTTGGCCGTGGTAGCGGGACAAGAGACCCAGTACTTC	CASSLAVVAGQETQYF
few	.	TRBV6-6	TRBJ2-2	TGTGCCAGCCCTAAATCCGACACCGGGGAGCTGTTTTTT	CASPKSDTGELFF
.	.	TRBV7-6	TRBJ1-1	TGTGCCAGCAGCCCTACAGGGAACACTGAAGCTTTCTTT	CASSPTGNTEAFF
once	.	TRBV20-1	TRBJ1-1	TGCAGTGCCCGAAGGGGGTATGAAGCTTTCTTT	CSARRGYEAFF
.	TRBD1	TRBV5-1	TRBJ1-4	TGCGCCAGCCGAACGGGACAGGGTGGGGAAAAACTGTTTTTT	CASRTGQGGEKLFF
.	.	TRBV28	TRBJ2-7	TGTGCCAGCAGTTTACACTACGAGCAGTACTTC	CASSLHYEQYF
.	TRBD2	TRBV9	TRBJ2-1	TGTGCCAGCAGCGTAGAAAGCGGGAGTTACAATGAGCAGTTCTTC	CASSVESGSYNEQFF
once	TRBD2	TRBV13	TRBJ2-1	TGTGCCAGCAGCTTAAGGTCGGGAGGGCCGTACAATGAGCAGTTCTTC	CASSLRSGGPYNEQFF
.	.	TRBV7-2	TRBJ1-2	TGTGCCAGCAGCTTAGGCTCCGGAGCTAACTATGGCTACACCTTC	CASSLGSGANYGYTF
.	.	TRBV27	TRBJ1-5	TGTGCCAGCACCCTAAGGGGGGGAGGCAATCAGCCCCAGCATTTT	CASTLRGGGNQPQHF
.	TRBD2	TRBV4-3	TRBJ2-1	TGCGCCAGCAGCCCTACCGGGACTAGCGGGGGGGGGTTCTACAATGAGCAGTTCTTC	CASSPTGTSGGGFYNEQFF
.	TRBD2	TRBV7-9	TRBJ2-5	TGTGCCAGCAGCTTAGGGTTAGCGGGGGCGCCACAAGAGACCCAGTACTTC	CASSLGLAGAPQETQYF
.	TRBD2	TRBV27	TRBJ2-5	TGTGCCAGCAGTTTAACTAGCGGGAAAGAGACCCAGTACTTC	CASSLTSGKETQYF
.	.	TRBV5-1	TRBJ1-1	TGCGCCAGCAGCTTATTGTCCGGTCCCATGAACACTGAAGCTTTCTTT	CASSLLSGPMNTEAFF
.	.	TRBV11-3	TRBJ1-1	TGTGCCAGCAGCTTAAGTCCAGGGCGCTCTGAAGCTTTCTTT	CASSLSPGRSEAFF
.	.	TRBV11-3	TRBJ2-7	TGTGCCAGCAGCTTACGTTCCGGCGAGCAGTACTTC	CASSLRSGEQYF
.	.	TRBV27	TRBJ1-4	TGTGCCACCTCTCCTCGGCGGGTTAATGAAAAACTGTTTTTT	CATSPRRVNEKLFF
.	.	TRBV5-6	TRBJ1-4	TGTGCCAGCAGCTCAGAGACGACAGCCGCAACTAATGAAAAACTGTTTTTT	CASSSETTAATNEKLFF